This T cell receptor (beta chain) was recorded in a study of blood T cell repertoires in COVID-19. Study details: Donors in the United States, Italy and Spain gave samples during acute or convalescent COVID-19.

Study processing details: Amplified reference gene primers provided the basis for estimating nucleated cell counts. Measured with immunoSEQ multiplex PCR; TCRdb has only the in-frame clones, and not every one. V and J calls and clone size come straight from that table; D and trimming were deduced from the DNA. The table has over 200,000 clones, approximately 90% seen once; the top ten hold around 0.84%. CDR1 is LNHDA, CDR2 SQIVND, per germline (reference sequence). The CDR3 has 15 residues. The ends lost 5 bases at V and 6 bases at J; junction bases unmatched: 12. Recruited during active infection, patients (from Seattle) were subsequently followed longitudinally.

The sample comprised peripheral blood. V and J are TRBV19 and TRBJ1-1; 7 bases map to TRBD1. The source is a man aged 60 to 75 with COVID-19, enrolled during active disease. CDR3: CASSSGQVIAAEAFF. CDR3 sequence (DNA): TGTGCCAGTAGTTCCGGACAGGTAATCGCCGCTGAAGCTTTCTTT. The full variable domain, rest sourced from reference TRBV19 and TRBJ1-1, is DGGITQSPKYLFRKEGQNVTLSCEQNLNHDAMYWYRQDPGQGLRLIYYSQIVNDFQKGDIAEGYSVSREKKESFPLTVTSAQKNPTAFYLCASSSGQVIAAEAFFGQGTRLTVV.